In its sample, the clone carrying this TCR beta chain was seen a few times. TCRdb redid the calling of the RT-PCR reads with MiXCR, one entry per CDR3 protein. This table holds roughly 190,000 distinct CDR3 sequences, about 40% found once. The length of the CDR3 is 13 residues. V was pared by 3 bases and J by 12 bases, with 17 bases between. This record belongs to a study of patients and donors after allogeneic stem cell transplantation. The rearrangement links TRBV12-3 or TRBV12-4 to TRBJ1-1, with D possibly being TRBD1 (6 bases). The origin of this receptor is a human donor who was either an allogeneic HSCT recipient or a stem cell or donor lymphocyte infusion donor (not recorded which). It is not recorded whose cells these are; they may come from a transplant donor. The sequenced sample consisted of blood, either unsorted or a sorted T cell fraction (not recorded which). The CDR3 loop is CASSLRGLGLPFF. CDR3 DNA sequence: TGTGCCAGCAGTTTGCGGGGGCTAGGTTTACCTTTCTTT.